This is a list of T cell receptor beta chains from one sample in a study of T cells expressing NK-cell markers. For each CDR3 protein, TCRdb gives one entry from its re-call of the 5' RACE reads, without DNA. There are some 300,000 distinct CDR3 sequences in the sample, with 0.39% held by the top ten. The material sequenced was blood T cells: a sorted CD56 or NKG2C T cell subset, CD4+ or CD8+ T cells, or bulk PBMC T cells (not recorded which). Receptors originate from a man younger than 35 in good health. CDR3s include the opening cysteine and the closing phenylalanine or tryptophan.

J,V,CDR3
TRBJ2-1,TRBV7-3,CASSSFPGLDNEQFF
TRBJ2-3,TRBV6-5,CASSYGMTSGFTDTQYF
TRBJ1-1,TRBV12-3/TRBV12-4,CASSFSRQQAFF
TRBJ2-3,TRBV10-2,CASRSGTSRGTDTQYF
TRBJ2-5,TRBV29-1,CSGTRVGAETQYF
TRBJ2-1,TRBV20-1,CSARGLLPGVYNEQFF
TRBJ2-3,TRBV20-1,CSARARGTVTDTQYF
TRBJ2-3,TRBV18,CASSRIRDRERYF
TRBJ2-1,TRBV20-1,CSASSNMGNNEQFF
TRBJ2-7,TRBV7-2,CASSLSSFEQYF
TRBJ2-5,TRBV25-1,CASSPPSVGGHPQETQYF
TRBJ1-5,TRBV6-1,CASRDRGRGSNQPQHF
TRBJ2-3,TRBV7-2,CASSTGPRDTQYF
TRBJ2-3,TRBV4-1,CASSPHGLAGVSGTQYF
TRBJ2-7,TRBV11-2,CASSLSEGYEQYF
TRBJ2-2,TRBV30,CAWSGGPAAGELFF
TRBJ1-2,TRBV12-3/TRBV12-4,CASSLAHRVEVYGYTF
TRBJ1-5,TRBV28,CASSLWTAYSNQPQHF
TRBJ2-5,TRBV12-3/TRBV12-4,CASSVPPGTETQYF
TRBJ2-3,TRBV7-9,CASSLRTSGHTDTQYF
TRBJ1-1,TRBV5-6,CASSLMDRGRGTEAFF
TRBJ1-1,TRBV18,CASSQEKNTEAFF
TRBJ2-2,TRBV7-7,CASSLASNTGELFF
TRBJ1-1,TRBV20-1,CSAGGQGAVEAFF
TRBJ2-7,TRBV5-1,CASSLYPGEEQYF
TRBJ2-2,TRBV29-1,CSFKENTGELFF
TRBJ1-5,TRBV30,CAWSGGVDQPQHF
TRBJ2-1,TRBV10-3,CAISGLAITYNEQFF
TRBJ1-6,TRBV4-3,CASSQDGGPYNSPLHF
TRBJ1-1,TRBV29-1,CSVDVGWGKTEAFF
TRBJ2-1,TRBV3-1,CASSPGDRRKNEQFF